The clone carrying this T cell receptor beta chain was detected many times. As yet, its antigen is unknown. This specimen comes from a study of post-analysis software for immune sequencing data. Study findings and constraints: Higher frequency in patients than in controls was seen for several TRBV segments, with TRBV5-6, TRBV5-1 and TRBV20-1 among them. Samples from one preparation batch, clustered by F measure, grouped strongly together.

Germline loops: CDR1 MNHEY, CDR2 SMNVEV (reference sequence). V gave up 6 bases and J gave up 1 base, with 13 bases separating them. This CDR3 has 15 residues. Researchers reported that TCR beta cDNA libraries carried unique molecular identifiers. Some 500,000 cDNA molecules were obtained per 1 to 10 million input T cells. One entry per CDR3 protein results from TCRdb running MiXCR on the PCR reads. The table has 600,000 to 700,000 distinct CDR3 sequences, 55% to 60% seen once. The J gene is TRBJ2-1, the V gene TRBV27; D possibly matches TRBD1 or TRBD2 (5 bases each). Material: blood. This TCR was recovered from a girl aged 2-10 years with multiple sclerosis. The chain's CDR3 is CASSLWGSSYNEQFF. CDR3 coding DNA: TGTGCCAGCAGCTTGTGGGGGTCGTCCTACAATGAGCAGTTCTTC.